This is a list of T cell receptor beta chains from one sample in a study of blood T cell repertoires in COVID-19. TCRdb's copy holds only in-frame clones and misses some; the assay was immunoSEQ multiplex PCR. Among 250,000 or so clones, 85% to 90% were seen once, and the ten largest hold more than 6.5%. Specimen: peripheral blood. All receptors come from a woman in her seventies with active or convalescent COVID-19. CDR3s include the opening cysteine and the closing phenylalanine or tryptophan. Fields, in order: V gene, D gene, J gene, clone size, CDR3 length, CDR3 protein, CDR3 DNA. The D gene is left open where the match is weak. The size of a clone is reported for some rows only, either as once, few or many, or as a class for expanded clones.

v_gene: TRBV24-1
d_gene: -
j_gene: TRBJ1-4
abundance: -
len: 13
CDR3aa: CATSDESNEKLFF
CDR3nt: TGTGCCACCAGTGATGAGAGTAATGAAAAACTGTTTTTT

v_gene: TRBV10-3
d_gene: -
j_gene: TRBJ2-7
abundance: -
len: 14
CDR3aa: CAISESKSPVSQYF
CDR3nt: TGTGCCATCAGTGAGTCCAAAAGTCCGGTGTCGCAGTACTTC

v_gene: TRBV6-2/TRBV6-3
d_gene: -
j_gene: TRBJ1-2
abundance: -
len: 15
CDR3aa: CASTPPAGMNYGYTF
CDR3nt: TGTGCCAGCACCCCTCCCGCAGGGATGAACTATGGCTACACCTTC

v_gene: TRBV18
d_gene: -
j_gene: TRBJ2-1
abundance: -
len: 12
CDR3aa: CASSPRENEQFF
CDR3nt: TGTGCCAGCTCACCAAGAGAAAATGAGCAGTTCTTC

v_gene: TRBV5-4
d_gene: TRBD1
j_gene: TRBJ1-1
abundance: -
len: 14
CDR3aa: CASSLKGARTEAFF
CDR3nt: TGTGCCAGCAGCTTGAAGGGGGCGCGTACTGAAGCTTTCTTT

v_gene: TRBV28
d_gene: -
j_gene: TRBJ1-1
abundance: -
len: 14
CDR3aa: CASSIDGGWNEAFF
CDR3nt: TGTGCCAGCAGCATAGACGGGGGTTGGAATGAAGCTTTCTTT

v_gene: TRBV25-1
d_gene: -
j_gene: TRBJ1-5
abundance: -
len: 15
CDR3aa: CASSDLGRGDQPQHF
CDR3nt: TGTGCCAGCAGTGACTTAGGGAGGGGTGATCAGCCCCAGCATTTT

v_gene: TRBV4-1
d_gene: -
j_gene: TRBJ2-3
abundance: -
len: 17
CDR3aa: CASSQGSWLAPTDTQYF
CDR3nt: TGCGCCAGCAGCCAAGGATCCTGGTTGGCCCCCACAGATACGCAGTATTTT

v_gene: TRBV4-2
d_gene: TRBD2
j_gene: TRBJ2-7
abundance: -
len: 16
CDR3aa: CASSRSRQGGLEEQYF
CDR3nt: TGTGCCAGCAGCCGTTCCAGGCAGGGAGGGTTGGAGGAGCAGTACTTC

v_gene: TRBV6-1
d_gene: -
j_gene: TRBJ1-2
abundance: -
len: 16
CDR3aa: CASSEVGRGWTYGYTF
CDR3nt: TGTGCCAGCAGTGAAGTCGGCAGGGGCTGGACTTATGGCTACACCTTC

v_gene: TRBV14
d_gene: TRBD2
j_gene: TRBJ2-2
abundance: once
len: 18
CDR3aa: CASSPLWAGEQNTGELFF
CDR3nt: TGTGCCAGCAGCCCCTTATGGGCGGGGGAACAAAACACCGGGGAGCTGTTTTTT

v_gene: TRBV7-2
d_gene: TRBD1
j_gene: TRBJ1-2
abundance: once
len: 12
CDR3aa: CASSSTGAGYTF
CDR3nt: TGTGCCAGCAGCTCCACAGGGGCTGGCTACACCTTC

v_gene: TRBV5-1
d_gene: -
j_gene: TRBJ2-3
abundance: -
len: 18
CDR3aa: CASSLAGFGSASTDTQYF
CDR3nt: TGCGCCAGCAGCTTGGCCGGGTTCGGGAGCGCTAGCACAGATACGCAGTATTTT

v_gene: TRBV7-9
d_gene: -
j_gene: TRBJ1-2
abundance: -
len: 14
CDR3aa: CASSSTTYSYGYTF
CDR3nt: TGTGCCAGCAGCTCGACTACCTACTCCTATGGCTACACCTTC

v_gene: TRBV6-6
d_gene: TRBD1
j_gene: TRBJ1-5
abundance: once
len: 14
CDR3aa: CASSGQGSNQPQHF
CDR3nt: TGTGCCAGCAGCGGACAGGGAAGCAATCAGCCCCAGCATTTT

v_gene: TRBV3-1/TRBV3-2
d_gene: TRBD2
j_gene: TRBJ2-3
abundance: -
len: 17
CDR3aa: CASSIQRGASQADTQYF
CDR3nt: TGTGCCAGCAGCATCCAGCGGGGGGCCTCTCAAGCAGATACGCAGTATTTT

v_gene: TRBV11-2
d_gene: -
j_gene: TRBJ1-6
abundance: -
len: 13
CDR3aa: CASGRDYNSPLHF
CDR3nt: TGTGCCAGCGGACGGGATTATAATTCACCCCTCCACTTT

v_gene: TRBV9
d_gene: -
j_gene: TRBJ1-4
abundance: -
len: 13
CDR3aa: CASSVGRTEKLFF
CDR3nt: TGTGCCAGCAGCGTAGGGAGGACGGAAAAACTGTTTTTT

v_gene: TRBV19
d_gene: TRBD1
j_gene: TRBJ1-2
abundance: -
len: 14
CDR3aa: CASKPQGAIYGYTF
CDR3nt: TGTGCCAGCAAGCCTCAGGGGGCGATTTATGGCTACACCTTC

v_gene: TRBV29-1
d_gene: TRBD1
j_gene: TRBJ1-1
abundance: -
len: 14
CDR3aa: CSVIKTGARTEAFF
CDR3nt: TGCAGCGTCATCAAGACAGGGGCGCGGACTGAAGCTTTCTTT

v_gene: TRBV11-2
d_gene: -
j_gene: TRBJ1-1
abundance: -
len: 14
CDR3aa: CASSRQRLNTEAFF
CDR3nt: TGTGCCAGCAGCCGACAGAGATTGAACACTGAAGCTTTCTTT

v_gene: TRBV7-9
d_gene: -
j_gene: TRBJ2-3
abundance: -
len: 13
CDR3aa: CASSPGGTDTQYF
CDR3nt: TGTGCCAGCAGCCCGGGAGGCACAGATACGCAGTATTTT

v_gene: TRBV4-1
d_gene: -
j_gene: TRBJ2-7
abundance: few
len: 14
CDR3aa: CASSQDNSQMTQYF
CDR3nt: TGCGCCAGCAGCCAAGATAACAGCCAAATGACGCAGTACTTC

v_gene: TRBV4-2
d_gene: -
j_gene: TRBJ2-5
abundance: -
len: 14
CDR3aa: CASSQGGNQETQYF
CDR3nt: TGTGCCAGCAGCCAAGGGGGCAACCAAGAGACCCAGTACTTC

v_gene: TRBV12-3/TRBV12-4
d_gene: -
j_gene: TRBJ2-5
abundance: -
len: 12
CDR3aa: CASSLQGETQYF
CDR3nt: TGTGCCAGCAGTTTACAGGGAGAGACCCAGTACTTC

v_gene: TRBV24-1
d_gene: -
j_gene: TRBJ1-5
abundance: -
len: 14
CDR3aa: CATSEAGTFQPQHF
CDR3nt: TGTGCCACCAGTGAGGCCGGGACATTTCAGCCCCAGCATTTT

v_gene: TRBV9
d_gene: -
j_gene: TRBJ1-5
abundance: -
len: 15
CDR3aa: CASSLSPSRNQPQHF
CDR3nt: TGTGCCAGCAGCCTAAGCCCCTCCCGAAATCAGCCCCAGCATTTT

v_gene: TRBV15
d_gene: -
j_gene: TRBJ1-2
abundance: -
len: 14
CDR3aa: CATSRGEFDYGYTF
CDR3nt: TGTGCCACCAGCCGGGGGGAATTCGACTATGGCTACACCTTC

v_gene: TRBV6-5
d_gene: TRBD1
j_gene: TRBJ2-7
abundance: -
len: 14
CDR3aa: CASSRRDSSYEQYF
CDR3nt: TGTGCCAGCAGTCGACGGGACAGCTCCTACGAGCAGTACTTC